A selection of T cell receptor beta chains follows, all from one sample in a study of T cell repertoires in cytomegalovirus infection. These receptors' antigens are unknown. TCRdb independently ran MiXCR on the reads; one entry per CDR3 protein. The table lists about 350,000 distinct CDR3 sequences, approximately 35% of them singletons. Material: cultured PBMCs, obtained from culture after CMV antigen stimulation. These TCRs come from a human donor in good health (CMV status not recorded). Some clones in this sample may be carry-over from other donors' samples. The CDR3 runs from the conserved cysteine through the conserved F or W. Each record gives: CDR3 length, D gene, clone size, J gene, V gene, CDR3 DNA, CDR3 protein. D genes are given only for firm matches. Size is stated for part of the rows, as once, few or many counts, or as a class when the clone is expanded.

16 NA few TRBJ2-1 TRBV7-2 TGTGCCAGCAGTTTTGACACCAGGCCATCAAACAATGAGCAGTTCTTC CASSFDTRPSNNEQFF
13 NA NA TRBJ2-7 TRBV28 TGTGCCAGCAGCCAGGGGAGAGCGCACGAGCAGTACTTC CASSQGRAHEQYF
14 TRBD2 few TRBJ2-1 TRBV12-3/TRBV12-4 TGTGCCAGCCACCTAGCGGGATACCGGGGTGAGCAGTTCTTC CASHLAGYRGEQFF
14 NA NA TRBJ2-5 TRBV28 TGTGCCAGCAGTTTATTCGGGCGGGAAGAGACCCAGTACTTC CASSLFGREETQYF
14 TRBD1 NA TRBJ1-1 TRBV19 TGTGCCAGTAGTATAATGGCAGGGGGGACTGAAGCTTTCTTT CASSIMAGGTEAFF
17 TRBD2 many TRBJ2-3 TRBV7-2 TGTGCCAGCAGCTTATCGGCTAGCGGGGGGGCCCAAGATACGCAGTATTTT CASSLSASGGAQDTQYF
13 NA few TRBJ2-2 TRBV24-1 TGTGCCACCAAGACGGCGAACACCGGGGAGCTGTTTTTT CATKTANTGELFF
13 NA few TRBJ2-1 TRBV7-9 TGTGCCAGCAGCTTGAAACATGTCAATGAGCAGTTCTTC CASSLKHVNEQFF
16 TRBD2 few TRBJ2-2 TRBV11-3 TGTGCCAGCAGCCTAGATCTAGCGGGACCCACCGGGGAGCTGTTTTTT CASSLDLAGPTGELFF
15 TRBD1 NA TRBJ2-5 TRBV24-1 TGTGCCACCTCCGGGACAGGGGGATTGGGAGAGACCCAGTACTTC CATSGTGGLGETQYF
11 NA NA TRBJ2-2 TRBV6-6 TGTGCCAGCAATAGCGCCGGGGAGCTGTTTTTT CASNSAGELFF
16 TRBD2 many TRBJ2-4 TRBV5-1 TGCGCCAGCAGCTTGGAGCTAGCGGGACCCAAAAACATTCAGTACTTC CASSLELAGPKNIQYF
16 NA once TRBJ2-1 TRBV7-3 TGTGCCAGCAGCTCTAAGTGGAGAGGAGGGCCGAATGAGCAGTTCTTC CASSSKWRGGPNEQFF
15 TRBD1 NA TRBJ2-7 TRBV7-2 TGTGCCAGCAGAAAGGGGACAGGGGAGCACTACGAGCAGTACTTC CASRKGTGEHYEQYF
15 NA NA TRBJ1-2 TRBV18 TGTGCCAGCTCACCACTTGTTGACCAGAACTATGGCTACACCTTC CASSPLVDQNYGYTF
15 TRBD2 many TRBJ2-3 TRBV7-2 TGTGCCAGCAGCTTAGCGTCACTAGCGAGAGATACGCAGTATTTT CASSLASLARDTQYF
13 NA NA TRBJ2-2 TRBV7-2 TGTGCCAGCAGCTTTCCGGGGGCCGGGGAGCTGTTTTTT CASSFPGAGELFF
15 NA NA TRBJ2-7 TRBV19 TGTGCCAGTAGTAAGACCTGGGACGGCTCCTACGAGCAGTACTTC CASSKTWDGSYEQYF
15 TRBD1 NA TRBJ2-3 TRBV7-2 TGTGCCAGCAGCCGACAGGGGGTTTTGGCAGATACGCAGTATTTT CASSRQGVLADTQYF
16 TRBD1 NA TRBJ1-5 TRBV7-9 TGTGCCAGCAGCTTAGCAGGAAAGGACAGGGGAGGTCCCCAGCATTTT CASSLAGKDRGGPQHF
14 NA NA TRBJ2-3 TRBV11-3 TGTGCCAGCAGCCTGGTTTCGGCCACAGATACGCAGTATTTT CASSLVSATDTQYF
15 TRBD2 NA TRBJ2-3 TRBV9 TGTGCCAGCAGCACGTCTAGCGGCCGTGGCGATACGCAGTATTTT CASSTSSGRGDTQYF
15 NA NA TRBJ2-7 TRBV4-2 TGTGCCAGCAGCCCAGGCCTGGGGGGTTCCTACGAGCAGTACTTC CASSPGLGGSYEQYF
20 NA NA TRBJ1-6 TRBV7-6 TGTGCCAGCAGCTTAAGGTTGGGATACAAGGGGAGCTCCTATAATTCACCCCTCCACTTT CASSLRLGYKGSSYNSPLHF
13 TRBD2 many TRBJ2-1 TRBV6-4 TGTGCCAGCATAGCGGGAGGGTACAATGAGCAGTTCTTC CASIAGGYNEQFF
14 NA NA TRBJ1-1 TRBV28 TGTGCCAGCAGCCTAGGCGGGGGCCTTCGGGAAGCTTTCTTT CASSLGGGLREAFF
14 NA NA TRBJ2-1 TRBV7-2 TGTGCCAGCAGCTACTTTGGAGGGCCCAATGAGCAGTTCTTC CASSYFGGPNEQFF
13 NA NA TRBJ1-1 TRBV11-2 TGTGCCAGCAGCTTAGAGTGGACCCCTGAAGCTTTCTTT CASSLEWTPEAFF
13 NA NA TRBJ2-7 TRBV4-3 TGCGCCAGCAGCCAAGGGGCAGGTACCGAGCAGTACTTC CASSQGAGTEQYF
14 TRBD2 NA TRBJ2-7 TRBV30 TGTGCCTGTCAAGGACTAGCGGGCGCCTACGAGCAGTACTTC CACQGLAGAYEQYF
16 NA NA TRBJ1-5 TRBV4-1 TGCGCCAGCAGCCAAGAGTGGGGTGTGGGCAATCAGCCCCAGCATTTT CASSQEWGVGNQPQHF
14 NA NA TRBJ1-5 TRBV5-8 TGTGCCAGCAGCCGAGGACACCTCAATCAGCCCCAGCATTTT CASSRGHLNQPQHF
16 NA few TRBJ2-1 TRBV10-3 TGTGCCACCCCCCTACCCGCCCAGCTCTCATTCAATGAGCAGTTCTTC CATPLPAQLSFNEQFF
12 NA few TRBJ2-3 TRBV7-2 TGTGCCAGCAGCCAAATGCATCCTACGCAGTATTTT CASSQMHPTQYF
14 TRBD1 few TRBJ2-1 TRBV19 TGTGCCTGCGACCGGGACAGCTCCTACAATGAGCAGTTCTTC CACDRDSSYNEQFF
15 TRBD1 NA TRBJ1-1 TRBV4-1 TGCGCCAGCAGCGTCCGACAGGGAATGAACACTGAAGCTTTCTTT CASSVRQGMNTEAFF
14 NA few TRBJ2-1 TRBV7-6 TGTGCCAGCAGCGGCTCCCCGGGGGACAATGAGCAGTTCTTC CASSGSPGDNEQFF
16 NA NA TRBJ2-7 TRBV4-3 TGCGCCAGCAGCCAAGAATCTGCGGACACTCCCTACGAGCAGTACTTC CASSQESADTPYEQYF
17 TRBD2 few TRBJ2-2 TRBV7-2 TGTGCCAGCAGCTTATTAGCGGGAGGGTCCGGGACCGGGGAGCTGTTTTTT CASSLLAGGSGTGELFF
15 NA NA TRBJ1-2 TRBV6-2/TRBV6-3 TGTGCCAGCAGTTACACTCGGGCGATTTCCTATGGCTACACCTTC CASSYTRAISYGYTF
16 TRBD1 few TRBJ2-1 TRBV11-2 TGTGCCAGCAGCTTAGTTGGGCCAGGGGGATACAATGAGCAGTTCTTC CASSLVGPGGYNEQFF
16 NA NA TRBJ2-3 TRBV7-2 TGTGCCAGCAGCACCCGGACCGCGCTCGGCACAGATACGCAGTATTTT CASSTRTALGTDTQYF
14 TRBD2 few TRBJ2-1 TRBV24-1 TGTGCCACGACTTCTAGCGGGAGTTTGGATGAGCAGTTCTTC CATTSSGSLDEQFF
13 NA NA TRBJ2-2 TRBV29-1 TGCAGCGTCAGACGGGACACGGGCGGGGAGCTGTTTTTT CSVRRDTGGELFF
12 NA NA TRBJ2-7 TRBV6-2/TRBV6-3 TGTGCCAGCAGTCTCCAAACTCGGGAGCAGTACTTC CASSLQTREQYF
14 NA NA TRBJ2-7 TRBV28 TGTGCCAGCCTCTCGGGGTCAGGGATCTACGAGCAGTACTTC CASLSGSGIYEQYF
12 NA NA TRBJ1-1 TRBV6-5 TGTGCCAGCAGTCCTTCAGGGCTAGAAGCTTTCTTT CASSPSGLEAFF
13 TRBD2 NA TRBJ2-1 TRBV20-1 TGCAGTGCTAGAGAGCTAGCGGGACGGGAGCAGTTCTTC CSARELAGREQFF
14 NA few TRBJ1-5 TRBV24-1 TGTGCCACCAGTGATGGTGGGGTTGATCAGCCCCAGCATTTT CATSDGGVDQPQHF
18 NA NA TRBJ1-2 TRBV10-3 TGTGCCATCAGTGAGGTCACCTGGGGGATTGAATCTAACTATGGCTACACCTTC CAISEVTWGIESNYGYTF
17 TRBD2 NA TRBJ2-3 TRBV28 TGTGCCAGCAGTTTCCCACGCGGACTAGCGGGAAGGGATACGCAGTATTTT CASSFPRGLAGRDTQYF
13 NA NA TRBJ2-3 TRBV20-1 TGCAGTGCTAGGACCGGTTCCACAGATACGCAGTATTTT CSARTGSTDTQYF
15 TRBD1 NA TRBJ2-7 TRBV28 TGTGCCAGCAGTCCCGGACAGGGGTACATCGACGAGCAGTACTTC CASSPGQGYIDEQYF
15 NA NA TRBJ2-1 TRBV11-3 TGTGCCAGCAGCTTAGATATGGGCTCCTACAATGAGCAGTTCTTC CASSLDMGSYNEQFF
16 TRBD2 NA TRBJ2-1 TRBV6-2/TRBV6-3 TGTGCCAGCAGGACTCCATGGGGCGGGAGTTACAATGAGCAGTTCTTC CASRTPWGGSYNEQFF